This T cell receptor beta chain was sequenced in a study of blood T cell repertoires in COVID-19. Clones were sequenced by immunoSEQ multiplex PCR, and TCRdb holds only the in-frame ones, with some missing. The sample records some 160,000 clones, around 85% being singletons. V was trimmed by 7 bases and J by 5 bases, leaving 11 bases between them. The CDR3 sequence is 12 residues long. Germline assignment: CDR1 MDHEN and CDR2 SYDVKM. What was sequenced was peripheral blood. The sequence came from a woman in her 70s with acute or convalescent COVID-19. The V and J genes are TRBV28 and TRBJ1-2; no definite D call. The CDR3 sequence: CASNQGLYGYTF. CDR3 coding DNA: TGTGCCAGCAATCAAGGACTTTATGGCTACACCTTC.